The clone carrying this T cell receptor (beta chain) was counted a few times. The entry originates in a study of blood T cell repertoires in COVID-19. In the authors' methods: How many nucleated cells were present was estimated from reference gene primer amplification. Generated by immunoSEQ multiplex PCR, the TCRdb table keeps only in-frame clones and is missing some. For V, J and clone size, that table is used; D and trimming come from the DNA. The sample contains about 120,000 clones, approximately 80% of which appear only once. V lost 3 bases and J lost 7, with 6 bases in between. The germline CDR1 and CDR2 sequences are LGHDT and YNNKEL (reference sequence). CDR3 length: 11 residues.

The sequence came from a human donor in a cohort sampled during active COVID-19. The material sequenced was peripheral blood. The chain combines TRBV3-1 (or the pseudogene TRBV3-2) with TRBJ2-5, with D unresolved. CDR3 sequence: CASSHAATQYF. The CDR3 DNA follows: TGTGCCAGCAGCCACGCGGCGACCCAGTACTTC.